This entry is about one TCR beta chain. Its antigen is still unknown. This entry comes from a study of cytomegalovirus exposure and HLA in healthy donors. Study-wide findings and caveats: Analysis was carried out at a later point, and it linked a missense DCLRE1C variant to TCR beta V- and J-gene trimming. Investigators reported 150 to 200 TCR beta chains as tied to cytomegalovirus. The authors reported that TCR beta sequences could predict HLA-A and HLA-B alleles. These predictions were accurate for most subjects in the first cohort.

With 60 Vbeta and 13 Jbeta primers, the PCR was carried out. Clones were read by immunoSEQ multiplex PCR, and TCRdb kept only the in-frame ones, dropping some. The sample holds about 120,000 clones, 75% to 80% seen once. The junction had 8 bases not matched to a gene; V was cut back by 3 bases and J by 3 bases. The CDR3 runs 16 residues. Per the germline V gene, CDR1 is MDHEN and CDR2 is SYDVKM. The sample taken for sequencing was PBMCs. The source of this sequence is a woman between 25 and 40 years old in good health and CMV-seropositive. The chain couples TRBV28 to TRBJ1-3, with TRBD1 identical over 7 bases. The CDR3 DNA follows: TGTGCCAGCAGTTTGGCGGGACAGCTTATTGGAAACACCATATATTTT. Translated, it gives CASSLAGQLIGNTIYF. The entire variable domain, with the rest obtained from reference TRBV28 and TRBJ1-3, is as follows: DVKVTQSSRYLVKRTGEKVFLECVQDMDHENMFWYRQDPGLGLRLIYFSYDVKMKEKGDIPEGYSVSREKKERFSLILESASTNQTSMYLCASSLAGQLIGNTIYFGEGSWLTVV.